The 3 T cell receptor beta chains below come from one sample, sequenced in a study of T cell responses to AZD1222 COVID-19 vaccine. The protocol was immunoSEQ multiplex PCR, while the TCRdb copy is restricted to in-frame clones and leaves out a portion. In the table there are roughly 100,000 clones, around 90% of which are singletons. Here the sequenced sample was peripheral blood, taken on day 0 of AZD1222 vaccination. The receptors were sampled from an adult in good health.

The J gene is TRBJ1-1, the V gene TRBV6-4; D unresolved. CDR1 is MRHNA, CDR2 SNTAGT, per germline. This CDR3 is built from 13 residues. Deletions cut 6 bases from V and 1 base from J, with 9 bases between. CDR3 region: CASSTYPNTEAFF. For the CDR3, the DNA is TGTGCCAGCAGCACATATCCGAACACTGAAGCTTTCTTT.

The CDR3 DNA is TGTGCCAGCAGCTCGCCGGTGGTCCGGGATGAGACCCAGTACTTC. It encodes CASSSPVVRDETQYF. The J gene is TRBJ2-5, the V gene TRBV5-4; tentatively, D is TRBD2 (5 bases). The CDR3 is 15 residues long. Trimming pared 3 bases from V and 5 bases from J, leaving 17 bases between. Germline lookup yields CDR1 SGHNT and CDR2 YYREEE (reference sequence).

This clone has more than one count but fewer than ten. This chain joins TRBV6-2 or TRBV6-3 and TRBJ2-2; no definite D call. Germline CDR1 MNHEY, CDR2 SVGEGT. CDR3 size: 12 residues. The V end was cut by 8 bases, the J end by 1 base, with 5 bases between. Here the CDR3 reads CASGLNTGELFF. In DNA, the CDR3 is TGTGCCAGCGGCCTGAACACCGGGGAGCTGTTTTTT.